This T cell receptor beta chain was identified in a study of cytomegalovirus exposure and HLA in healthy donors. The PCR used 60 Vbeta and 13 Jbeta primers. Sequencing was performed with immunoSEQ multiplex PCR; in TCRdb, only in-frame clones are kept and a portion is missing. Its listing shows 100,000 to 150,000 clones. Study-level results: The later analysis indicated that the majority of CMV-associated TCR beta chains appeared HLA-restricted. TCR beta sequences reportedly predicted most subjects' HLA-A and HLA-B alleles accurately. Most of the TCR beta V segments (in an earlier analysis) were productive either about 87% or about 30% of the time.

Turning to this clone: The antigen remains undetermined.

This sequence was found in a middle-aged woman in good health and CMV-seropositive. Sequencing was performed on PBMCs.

The CDR3 is CASSRSRALGGADTQYF. As DNA, the CDR3 is TGTGCCAGCAGCCGGAGCCGGGCCTTAGGGGGCGCAGATACGCAGTATTTT. V usage is TRBV2 and J usage is TRBJ2-3; 7 bases line up with TRBD1. The germline V gene has CDR1 SNHLY and CDR2 FYNNEI. The ends lost 6 bases at V and 4 bases at J; junction bases unmatched: 16. The CDR3 has 17 residues.